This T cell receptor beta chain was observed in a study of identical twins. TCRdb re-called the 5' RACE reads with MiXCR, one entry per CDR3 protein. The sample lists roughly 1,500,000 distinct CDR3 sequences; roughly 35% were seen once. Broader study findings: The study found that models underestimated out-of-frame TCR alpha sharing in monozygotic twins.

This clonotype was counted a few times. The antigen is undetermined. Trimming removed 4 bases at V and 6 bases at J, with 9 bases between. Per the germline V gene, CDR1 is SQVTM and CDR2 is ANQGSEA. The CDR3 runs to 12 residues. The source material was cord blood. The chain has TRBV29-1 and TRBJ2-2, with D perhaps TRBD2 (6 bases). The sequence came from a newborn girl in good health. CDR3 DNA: TGCAGCGTTGTTAGGGAGGCCGGGGAGCTGTTTTTT. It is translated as CSVVREAGELFF.